Listed below are T cell receptor beta chains from one sample, sequenced in a study of T-cell memory formation after mild COVID-19. Via MiXCR, TCRdb re-called the 5' RACE reads, giving one row per CDR3 protein. The sample consists of 300,000 to 350,000 distinct CDR3 sequences, around an eighth of them appearing once. Specimen: PBMCs or a T cell subset sorted from them (not recorded which). The receptors were gathered from a man between 18 and 35 years old who had mild COVID-19 (a few samples of this study predate the infection). Cell type and time point are not known. CDR3s include the opening cysteine and the closing phenylalanine or tryptophan. A D gene is named only where the DNA matches it firmly. A row's size may be missing; if present it is once, few, many or a size class.

V gene: TRBV4-1; clone size: few; J gene: TRBJ2-5; CDR3 length: 15; D gene: TRBD1; CDR3 protein: CASSQWDRGGETQYF; CDR3 DNA: TGCGCCAGCAGCCAATGGGACAGGGGCGGGGAGACCCAGTACTTC
V gene: TRBV21-1; clone size: few; J gene: TRBJ2-1; CDR3 length: 12; D gene: .; CDR3 protein: CASSHTRDEQFF; CDR3 DNA: TGTGCCAGCAGCCACACTCGGGATGAGCAGTTCTTC
V gene: TRBV5-1; clone size: .; J gene: TRBJ1-1; CDR3 length: 15; D gene: TRBD1; CDR3 protein: CASSTLPGGITEAFF; CDR3 DNA: TGCGCCAGCAGCACCCTACCAGGGGGCATAACTGAAGCTTTCTTT
V gene: TRBV20-1; clone size: .; J gene: TRBJ2-3; CDR3 length: 12; D gene: TRBD1; CDR3 protein: CSASQGEDTQYF; CDR3 DNA: TGCAGTGCTAGTCAGGGGGAGGATACGCAGTATTTT
V gene: TRBV4-1; clone size: few; J gene: TRBJ2-3; CDR3 length: 15; D gene: .; CDR3 protein: CASSQGARDTDTQYF; CDR3 DNA: TGCGCCAGCAGCCAGGGGGCCAGGGATACAGATACGCAGTATTTT
V gene: TRBV20-1; clone size: few; J gene: TRBJ2-7; CDR3 length: 17; D gene: .; CDR3 protein: CSARDPVIQNFPYEQYF; CDR3 DNA: TGCAGTGCTAGAGATCCAGTCATCCAAAATTTCCCCTACGAGCAGTACTTC
V gene: TRBV6-5; clone size: .; J gene: TRBJ2-1; CDR3 length: 12; D gene: .; CDR3 protein: CASWTEYNEQFF; CDR3 DNA: TGTGCCAGCTGGACGGAATACAATGAGCAGTTCTTC
V gene: TRBV10-1; clone size: .; J gene: TRBJ2-1; CDR3 length: 15; D gene: .; CDR3 protein: CASSDGGTPTNEQFF; CDR3 DNA: TGCGCCAGCAGTGATGGTGGGACTCCGACCAATGAGCAGTTCTTC
V gene: TRBV28; clone size: .; J gene: TRBJ2-3; CDR3 length: 15; D gene: .; CDR3 protein: CASSFPTSDFRTQYF; CDR3 DNA: TGTGCCAGCAGTTTCCCCACTAGTGATTTCCGTACGCAGTATTTT
V gene: TRBV20-1; clone size: .; J gene: TRBJ2-3; CDR3 length: 14; D gene: TRBD2; CDR3 protein: CSAKAGGLQDTQYF; CDR3 DNA: TGCAGTGCTAAAGCGGGGGGGCTTCAAGATACGCAGTATTTT
V gene: TRBV2; clone size: few; J gene: TRBJ2-4; CDR3 length: 12; D gene: TRBD1; CDR3 protein: CASRQGADIQYF; CDR3 DNA: TGTGCCAGCAGGCAGGGGGCAGACATTCAGTACTTC
V gene: TRBV9; clone size: few; J gene: TRBJ1-3; CDR3 length: 15; D gene: .; CDR3 protein: CASSAGRDSGNTIYF; CDR3 DNA: TGTGCCAGCAGCGCCGGACGGGACTCTGGAAACACCATATATTTT
V gene: TRBV4-3; clone size: many; J gene: TRBJ2-7; CDR3 length: 15; D gene: .; CDR3 protein: CASSQDWLAAYEQYF; CDR3 DNA: TGCGCCAGCAGCCAAGATTGGCTAGCCGCCTACGAGCAGTACTTC
V gene: TRBV25-1; clone size: few; J gene: TRBJ2-5; CDR3 length: 15; D gene: .; CDR3 protein: CASSEYGRGQETQYF; CDR3 DNA: TGTGCCAGCAGTGAATATGGAAGGGGACAAGAGACCCAGTACTTC
V gene: TRBV5-1; clone size: .; J gene: TRBJ1-3; CDR3 length: 18; D gene: TRBD1; CDR3 protein: CASSRGTGPSTSGNTIYF; CDR3 DNA: TGCGCCAGCAGCCGGGGGACAGGTCCCTCCACCTCTGGAAACACCATATATTTT
V gene: TRBV7-9; clone size: few; J gene: TRBJ2-1; CDR3 length: 15; D gene: .; CDR3 protein: CASSLSPLADNEQFF; CDR3 DNA: TGTGCCAGCAGCTTATCCCCGTTAGCGGACAATGAGCAGTTCTTC
V gene: TRBV7-9; clone size: few; J gene: TRBJ2-3; CDR3 length: 15; D gene: TRBD2; CDR3 protein: CASSPQAGSTDTQYF; CDR3 DNA: TGTGCCAGCAGCCCCCAAGCGGGATCCACAGATACGCAGTATTTT
V gene: TRBV25-1; clone size: .; J gene: TRBJ2-3; CDR3 length: 16; D gene: .; CDR3 protein: CASSGPQGWRTDTQYF; CDR3 DNA: TGTGCCAGCAGTGGACCACAGGGATGGAGGACAGATACGCAGTATTTT
V gene: TRBV5-1; clone size: few; J gene: TRBJ2-3; CDR3 length: 16; D gene: .; CDR3 protein: CASSPTSWGRADTQYF; CDR3 DNA: TGCGCCAGCAGCCCGACTAGCTGGGGGCGGGCAGATACGCAGTATTTT
V gene: TRBV6-6; clone size: few; J gene: TRBJ1-5; CDR3 length: 14; D gene: .; CDR3 protein: CASSYRTENQPQHF; CDR3 DNA: TGTGCCAGCAGTTACCGGACAGAAAATCAGCCCCAGCATTTT
V gene: TRBV29-1; clone size: .; J gene: TRBJ2-5; CDR3 length: 9; D gene: .; CDR3 protein: CSVKETQYF; CDR3 DNA: TGCAGCGTAAAAGAGACCCAGTACTTC
V gene: TRBV11-3; clone size: .; J gene: TRBJ1-1; CDR3 length: 13; D gene: .; CDR3 protein: CASSSQGYTEAFF; CDR3 DNA: TGTGCCAGCAGCTCACAGGGATATACTGAAGCTTTCTTT
V gene: TRBV7-3; clone size: few; J gene: TRBJ1-6; CDR3 length: 15; D gene: TRBD1; CDR3 protein: CASSSAGTGETPLHF; CDR3 DNA: TGTGCCAGCAGCTCCGCCGGGACAGGGGAAACACCCCTCCACTTT
V gene: TRBV6-2/TRBV6-3; clone size: .; J gene: TRBJ2-1; CDR3 length: 15; D gene: TRBD2; CDR3 protein: CATRAGTSGLHEQFF; CDR3 DNA: TGTGCCACTCGGGCGGGAACTAGCGGGCTCCATGAGCAGTTCTTC
V gene: TRBV29-1; clone size: few; J gene: TRBJ2-1; CDR3 length: 16; D gene: TRBD2; CDR3 protein: CSVGGLAGGPYNEQFF; CDR3 DNA: TGCAGCGTTGGAGGACTAGCGGGGGGGCCCTACAATGAGCAGTTCTTC
V gene: TRBV7-2; clone size: few; J gene: TRBJ1-5; CDR3 length: 14; D gene: .; CDR3 protein: CASSPVLGWQPQHF; CDR3 DNA: TGTGCCAGCAGTCCTGTATTGGGTTGGCAGCCCCAGCATTTT
V gene: TRBV20-1; clone size: .; J gene: TRBJ1-2; CDR3 length: 15; D gene: TRBD1; CDR3 protein: CSASPGQGDNYGYTF; CDR3 DNA: TGCAGTGCTAGTCCTGGACAGGGGGATAACTATGGCTACACCTTC
V gene: TRBV12-3/TRBV12-4; clone size: once; J gene: TRBJ1-1; CDR3 length: 12; D gene: TRBD1; CDR3 protein: CASSARQGRAFF; CDR3 DNA: TGTGCCAGCAGCGCCCGACAGGGGCGAGCTTTCTTT
V gene: TRBV7-6; clone size: .; J gene: TRBJ1-2; CDR3 length: 13; D gene: .; CDR3 protein: CASSTRAGNGYTF; CDR3 DNA: TGTGCCAGCAGCACCCGTGCGGGGAATGGCTACACCTTC
V gene: TRBV27; clone size: .; J gene: TRBJ2-3; CDR3 length: 15; D gene: TRBD2; CDR3 protein: CASSLGLGVRDTQYF; CDR3 DNA: TGTGCCAGCAGTTTAGGACTAGGCGTTCGGGATACGCAGTATTTT
V gene: TRBV28; clone size: few; J gene: TRBJ1-3; CDR3 length: 13; D gene: .; CDR3 protein: CASLDSSGNTIYF; CDR3 DNA: TGTGCCAGTTTGGACAGCTCTGGAAACACCATATATTTT
V gene: TRBV6-2/TRBV6-3; clone size: .; J gene: TRBJ2-5; CDR3 length: 13; D gene: .; CDR3 protein: CASSGREQETQYF; CDR3 DNA: TGTGCCAGCAGTGGCAGGGAGCAAGAGACCCAGTACTTC
V gene: TRBV29-1; clone size: few; J gene: TRBJ2-5; CDR3 length: 12; D gene: TRBD1; CDR3 protein: CSVDRGQQTQYF; CDR3 DNA: TGCAGCGTCGACAGGGGGCAACAGACCCAGTACTTC
V gene: TRBV2; clone size: many; J gene: TRBJ1-1; CDR3 length: 15; D gene: TRBD1; CDR3 protein: CASRSGQGANTEAFF; CDR3 DNA: TGTGCCAGCAGGTCGGGACAGGGTGCGAACACTGAAGCTTTCTTT
V gene: TRBV9; clone size: .; J gene: TRBJ1-5; CDR3 length: 13; D gene: .; CDR3 protein: CASSGGLDQPQHF; CDR3 DNA: TGTGCCAGCAGCGGGGGATTGGATCAGCCCCAGCATTTT
V gene: TRBV2; clone size: .; J gene: TRBJ2-2; CDR3 length: 14; D gene: .; CDR3 protein: CASKPWQKPGELFF; CDR3 DNA: TGTGCCAGCAAACCCTGGCAGAAGCCCGGGGAGCTGTTTTTT
V gene: TRBV7-2; clone size: few; J gene: TRBJ1-2; CDR3 length: 13; D gene: TRBD1; CDR3 protein: CASSLSRGQGYTF; CDR3 DNA: TGTGCCAGCAGCTTGAGTAGGGGACAGGGTTACACCTTC
V gene: TRBV28; clone size: .; J gene: TRBJ1-4; CDR3 length: 14; D gene: TRBD1; CDR3 protein: CASTTGQGSEKLFF; CDR3 DNA: TGTGCCAGCACCACGGGACAGGGTAGTGAAAAACTGTTTTTT
V gene: TRBV4-1; clone size: few; J gene: TRBJ1-6; CDR3 length: 13; D gene: .; CDR3 protein: CASGWQENSPLHF; CDR3 DNA: TGCGCCAGCGGTTGGCAGGAAAATTCACCCCTCCACTTT
V gene: TRBV28; clone size: .; J gene: TRBJ1-1; CDR3 length: 15; D gene: TRBD1; CDR3 protein: CASSPIDRVNTEAFF; CDR3 DNA: TGTGCCAGCAGTCCGATCGACAGGGTAAACACTGAAGCTTTCTTT
V gene: TRBV7-2; clone size: .; J gene: TRBJ1-4; CDR3 length: 15; D gene: .; CDR3 protein: CASSSRTAKNEKLFF; CDR3 DNA: TGTGCCAGCAGCTCTCGGACAGCAAAAAATGAAAAACTGTTTTTT
V gene: TRBV13; clone size: few; J gene: TRBJ2-7; CDR3 length: 15; D gene: .; CDR3 protein: CASSLVVGGPYEQYF; CDR3 DNA: TGTGCCAGCAGCCTCGTGGTGGGAGGCCCCTACGAGCAGTACTTC
V gene: TRBV4-3; clone size: few; J gene: TRBJ1-3; CDR3 length: 18; D gene: .; CDR3 protein: CASSSRSPRRASGNTIYF; CDR3 DNA: TGCGCCAGCAGCTCAAGATCCCCCAGGCGTGCCTCTGGAAACACCATATATTTT
V gene: TRBV7-2; clone size: .; J gene: TRBJ2-3; CDR3 length: 15; D gene: .; CDR3 protein: CASSLLRGGTDTQYF; CDR3 DNA: TGTGCCAGCAGCTTACTGAGGGGGGGCACAGATACGCAGTATTTT
V gene: TRBV6-1; clone size: few; J gene: TRBJ2-1; CDR3 length: 14; D gene: .; CDR3 protein: CASGGGRTYNEQFF; CDR3 DNA: TGTGCCAGCGGCGGGGGCCGCACCTACAATGAGCAGTTCTTC
V gene: TRBV7-2; clone size: .; J gene: TRBJ2-7; CDR3 length: 16; D gene: .; CDR3 protein: CASSLVGGSKMDEQYF; CDR3 DNA: TGTGCCAGCAGCTTAGTTGGCGGGTCAAAGATGGACGAGCAGTACTTC
V gene: TRBV4-1; clone size: many; J gene: TRBJ2-1; CDR3 length: 15; D gene: TRBD2; CDR3 protein: CASSQEGLAGGEQFF; CDR3 DNA: TGCGCCAGCAGCCAAGAGGGACTAGCGGGTGGTGAGCAGTTCTTC
V gene: TRBV4-1; clone size: .; J gene: TRBJ2-2; CDR3 length: 15; D gene: .; CDR3 protein: CASSQEGRGSGELFF; CDR3 DNA: TGCGCCAGCAGCCAAGAAGGTCGGGGTTCCGGGGAGCTGTTTTTT
V gene: TRBV6-1; clone size: few; J gene: TRBJ1-5; CDR3 length: 15; D gene: .; CDR3 protein: CASTGTAIGNQPQHF; CDR3 DNA: TGTGCCAGCACAGGGACTGCGATTGGCAATCAGCCCCAGCATTTT
V gene: TRBV29-1; clone size: .; J gene: TRBJ2-1; CDR3 length: 11; D gene: .; CDR3 protein: CSVVGDREQFF; CDR3 DNA: TGCAGCGTTGTGGGGGATAGAGAGCAGTTCTTC
V gene: TRBV18; clone size: .; J gene: TRBJ2-5; CDR3 length: 13; D gene: .; CDR3 protein: CASSTSYQETQYF; CDR3 DNA: TGTGCCAGCTCAACAAGTTACCAAGAGACCCAGTACTTC